The 31 T cell receptor beta chains reported below all come from one sample, sequenced in a study of vaccination and CD4 T cells after COVID-19. The Oncomine TCR Beta short-read assay was what sequenced the DNA obtained from cultured CD4+ T cells. TCRdb fed the PCR reads into MiXCR, producing one record per CDR3 protein. The data hold some 3,300 distinct CDR3 sequences, with under 55% observed a single time. Treatment described: roughly 10-day PBMC culture with coronavirus spike peptide pools or control peptides (ViraFEST assay). Which antigens these TCRs recognize remains unknown. Material for sequencing was CD4+ T cells from blood, cultured in vitro. The receptor set was obtained from a human donor who had recovered from COVID-19.

This clonotype was counted only a few times. V gene TRBV15 combines with J gene TRBJ2-7; TRBD2 matches 7 bases. The ends lost 0 bases at V and 0 bases at J; junction bases unmatched: 5. Germline CDR1 is LNHNV and CDR2 is YYDKDF (reference sequence). The CDR3 has 16 amino acids. DNA for the CDR3: TGTGCCACCAGCAGAGATCAGGGCGGGAGCTCCTACGAGCAGTACTTC. It codes for CATSRDQGGSSYEQYF.

This clonotype is large within its sample. The chain joins TRBV5-1 to TRBJ2-2; a weak D match, TRBD2 (7 bases). CDR3 length equals 15 residues. V was trimmed by 1 base and J by 7 bases, leaving 14 bases between them. Per the germline V gene, CDR1 is SGHRS and CDR2 is YFSETQ. CDR3 nucleotide sequence: TGCGCCAGCAGCTTGCGGGGGGCGACGATCGGGGAGCTGTTTTTT. Its protein is CASSLRGATIGELFF.

The chain recombines TRBV6-2 or TRBV6-3 with TRBJ1-5; maybe TRBD1 (6 bases). Germline V gene lookup returns CDR1 MNHEY and CDR2 SVGEGT. Trimming removed 5 bases at V and 2 bases at J, with 13 bases between. This CDR3 comprises 15 residues. As DNA, the CDR3 is TGTGCCAGCAGTCTTTCACGACAGGGCAATCAGCCCCAGCATTTT. Amino acid sequence: CASSLSRQGNQPQHF.

This chain uses TRBV12-3 or TRBV12-4 with TRBJ2-5; 11 nucleotides line up with TRBD2. Unmatched junction bases numbered 4, after V lost 2 bases and J lost 5 bases. CDR3 size: 15 residues. The CDR3 sequence: CASSLNSGGAETQYF. The CDR3 bases are TGTGCCAGCAGTTTAAATAGCGGGGGGGCGGAGACCCAGTACTTC.

The chain joins TRBV6-2 or TRBV6-3 to TRBJ1-5, with D possibly being TRBD1 (5 bases). CDR1 is MNHEY and CDR2 is SVGEGT in the germline V gene. CDR3 length: 15 residues. The ends were cut back, 1 base at V and 7 bases at J, with 14 bases in the middle. The CDR3 DNA follows: TGTGCCAGCAGTTACTTTTCAGGGTCCGGACAGCCCCAGCATTTT. Protein: CASSYFSGSGQPQHF.

Comments on this clonotype: Germline is not matched at one junction end, which may reflect a read error. The V and J genes are TRBV11-2 and TRBJ2-3; possibly TRBD2 for D (5 bases). CDR1 and CDR2 from the germline V gene are SGHAT and FQNNGV. The CDR3 is made up of 11 amino acids. CDR3 DNA sequence: TGTGCCAGCAGCTTGGCCCGGGAAAGGAATTTT. This gives the protein CASSLARERNF.

In this sample, this clonotype is medium-sized. The rearrangement joins TRBV7-6 to TRBJ2-7; D call uncertain. The CDR3 contains 13 residues. V dropped 6 bases and J dropped 1 base, with 10 bases sitting between them. The germline V gene has CDR1 SGHVS and CDR2 FNYEAQ. The CDR3 here is CASSVSVSYEQYF. The CDR3 DNA reads as TGTGCCAGCAGTGTTTCCGTTTCCTACGAGCAGTACTTC.

The genes are TRBV4-3 and TRBJ2-3; the D is unclear. Between the trimmed V and J ends, which lost 1 base and 3 bases, there was a span of 5 bases. This CDR3 region has 13 residues. Germline CDR1 is LGHNA and CDR2 is YSLEER. The CDR3 DNA is TGCGCCAGCAGCCAAGCTAATACAGATACGCAGTATTTT. Residues: CASSQANTDTQYF.

This clonotype has just a few counts. V usage is TRBV6-2 or TRBV6-3 and J usage is TRBJ2-1; no definite D call. Germline CDR1 and CDR2: MNHEY and SVGEGT. The V gene lost 2 bases and the J gene lost 5 bases, with 16 bases spanning the gap. The CDR3 runs to 16 residues. The chain's CDR3 is CASSYLIRGQDNEQFF. For the CDR3, the DNA is TGTGCCAGCAGTTACCTTATCAGAGGCCAGGACAATGAGCAGTTCTTC.

This chain joins TRBV15 and TRBJ1-6; tentative D call: TRBD1 (5 bases). Germline CDR1 and CDR2: LNHNV and YYDKDF (reference sequence). With 1 base removed from V and 11 bases from J, the gap between germline ends came to 18 bases. This CDR3 has 16 amino acids. The CDR3 here is CATSRGRGVGPAPLHF. CDR3 in DNA: TGTGCCACCAGCAGAGGACGAGGGGTCGGGCCGGCACCCCTCCACTTT. Drawing the rest from reference TRBV15 and TRBJ1-6, the complete variable domain is DAMVIQNPRYQVTQFGKPVTLSCSQTLNHNVMYWYQQKSSQAPKLLFHYYDKDFNNEADTPDNFQSRRPNTSFCFLDIRSPGLGDTAMYLCATSRGRGVGPAPLHFGNGTRLTVT.

The CDR3 reads CASTDRGIQPQHF. Written as DNA, the CDR3 is TGTGCCAGCACTGACAGGGGGATCCAGCCCCAGCATTTT. This chain uses TRBV6-1 with TRBJ1-5, with TRBD1 matching 9 bases. Germline V gives CDR1 MNHNS, CDR2 SASEGT. The V gene end was trimmed by 7 bases and the J gene end by 7 bases; junction bases not matched to a gene: 5. CDR3 length: 13 residues.

The chain carries TRBV2 and TRBJ1-2; D perhaps matches TRBD1 (5 bases). Trimming took off 4 bases at V and 4 bases at J, with 13 bases between the two ends. The CDR3 loop spans 14 amino acids. CDR1 SNHLY and CDR2 FYNNEI come from the germline V gene. The CDR3 is CASSGPGTVYGYTF. The CDR3 nucleotides are TGTGCCAGCAGTGGCCCCGGGACTGTCTATGGCTACACCTTC. Drawing the rest from reference TRBV2 and TRBJ1-2, the complete variable domain is EPEVTQTPSHQVTQMGQEVILRCVPISNHLYFYWYRQILGQKVEFLVSFYNNEISEKSEIFDDQFSVERPDGSNFTLKIRSTKLEDSAMYFCASSGPGTVYGYTFGSGTRLTVV.

The J gene is TRBJ2-7, the V gene TRBV20-1; a possible D gene is TRBD1 (6 bases). Germline-derived CDR1 and CDR2 are DFQATT and SNEGSKA (reference sequence). CDR3 size: 17 residues. With 1 base removed from V and 0 bases from J, the gap between germline ends came to 19 bases. Here the CDR3 DNA reads TGCAGTGCTAGAGGGCTAGAAGAGGGGGTGAGCTCCTACGAGCAGTACTTC. Translation gives CSARGLEEGVSSYEQYF.

Within the sample, this clonotype is medium-sized. The chain is built from TRBV2 and TRBJ2-3, with TRBD2 identical over 10 bases. Germline V gene lookup returns CDR1 SNHLY and CDR2 FYNNEI. The junction had 5 bases not matched to a gene; V was cut back by 4 bases and J by 1 base. This CDR3 comprises 16 residues. CDR3 amino acids: CASSGVLAGGTDTQYF. CDR3 DNA: TGTGCCAGCAGTGGTGTCCTAGCGGGGGGCACAGATACGCAGTATTTT. Supplemented by reference TRBV2 and TRBJ2-3, the full variable domain reads EPEVTQTPSHQVTQMGQEVILRCVPISNHLYFYWYRQILGQKVEFLVSFYNNEISEKSEIFDDQFSVERPDGSNFTLKIRSTKLEDSAMYFCASSGVLAGGTDTQYFGPGTRLTVL.

The V gene is TRBV6-5, the J gene TRBJ1-1; 8 bases agree with TRBD1. V lost 4 bases, J lost 0 bases, and 4 bases stayed unmatched. The CDR3 runs to 15 residues. Germline assignment: CDR1 MNHEY and CDR2 SVGAGI. The CDR3 spells CASSSQGAMNTEAFF. The CDR3 DNA reads TGTGCCAGCAGTTCCCAGGGGGCCATGAACACTGAAGCTTTCTTT.

The chain recombines TRBV7-3 with TRBJ2-5; D may be TRBD2 (6 bases). Germline values: CDR1 SGHTA, CDR2 FQGTGA. CDR3 length equals 15 residues. The germline V and J ends were trimmed by 2 bases and 6 bases, with 16 bases remaining between them. CDR3 in DNA: TGTGCCAGCAGCTTACAGGGAATGGAGGGGAAGACCCAGTACTTC. This codes for CASSLQGMEGKTQYF.

The rearrangement links TRBV29-1 to TRBJ2-3; D is undetermined. The CDR3 spans 13 residues. The V end was cut by 6 bases, the J end by 1 base, with 11 bases between. Germline V lookup: CDR1 SQVTM, CDR2 ANQGSEA. The DNA for the CDR3 is TGCAGCGTCGACCCAGTGGGCACAGATACGCAGTATTTT. Protein sequence: CSVDPVGTDTQYF.

The chain links TRBV7-9 to TRBJ1-1; D call uncertain. Germline V gene lookup returns CDR1 SEHNR and CDR2 FQNEAQ (reference sequence). This CDR3 spans 14 amino acids. The ends were cut back, 1 base at V and 3 bases at J, with 9 bases in the middle. The CDR3 DNA is TGTGCCAGCAGCTTAGGAGGTATATACACTGAAGCTTTCTTT. Protein: CASSLGGIYTEAFF.

Comments on this clonotype: At one of its ends the junction is not consistent with the germline gene, which may arise from a read error. The CDR3, as DNA: TGTGCCACCAGTGATCCCAGGGGAAGGGGCACAGATACACAGTATTTT. Translation gives CATSDPRGRGTDTQYF. This chain links TRBV24-1 with TRBJ2-3, with D tentatively TRBD1 (6 bases). The germline V gene encodes CDR1 KGHDR and CDR2 SFDVKD. The CDR3 length is 16 residues.

This clonotype was seen more than once but under ten times. This chain joins TRBV24-1 and TRBJ2-2, with a possible D match to TRBD1 (5 bases). The germline V gene has CDR1 KGHDR and CDR2 SFDVKD. With 5 bases removed from V and 6 bases from J, the gap between germline ends came to 15 bases. The CDR3 is 15 amino acids. The DNA of the CDR3 is TGTGCCACCAGTGCCCGTGGGGCTAGTCCCGGGGAGCTGTTTTTT. This encodes CATSARGASPGELFF.

This rearrangement joins TRBV18 to TRBJ2-7; D unclear. This CDR3 comprises 14 residues. Trimming pared 4 bases from V and 0 bases from J, leaving 10 bases between. The germline V gene has CDR1 KGHSH and CDR2 LQKENI. The CDR3 DNA is TGTGCCAGCTCACGCACGACCGTCTCCTACGAGCAGTACTTC. It codes for CASSRTTVSYEQYF.

This chain joins TRBV20-1 and TRBJ2-1; 9 bases agree with TRBD1. From germline, CDR1 is DFQATT and CDR2 SNEGSKA (reference sequence). Losses at the gene ends were 7 bases for V and 8 bases for J; bases not matched to a gene: 12. The CDR3 contains 14 residues. This chain's CDR3 is CSVPTGTGLHEQFF. For the CDR3, the DNA is TGCAGTGTCCCAACCGGGACAGGGCTCCATGAGCAGTTCTTC.

This chain uses TRBV7-3 with TRBJ2-2; D may be TRBD1 (5 bases). CDR1 and CDR2 (germline): SGHTA, FQGTGA. CDR3 size: 13 residues. V lost 5 bases, J lost 4 bases, and 8 bases lay in between. CDR3 DNA: TGTGCCAGCAGCCCACAGGTCACCGGGGAGCTGTTTTTT. This gives the protein CASSPQVTGELFF.

This clonotype ranks as large. The chain has TRBV28 and TRBJ2-5, with no clear D. The CDR3 covers 15 residues. V lost 6 bases and J lost 2, with 16 bases in between. Germline-derived CDR1 and CDR2 are MDHEN and SYDVKM. CDR3 bases: TGTGCCAGCAGCCCATCGGCGACCCAGCAAGAGACCCAGTACTTC. The encoded protein is CASSPSATQQETQYF. Full variable domain (remainder filled in from reference TRBV28 and TRBJ2-5): DVKVTQSSRYLVKRTGEKVFLECVQDMDHENMFWYRQDPGLGLRLIYFSYDVKMKEKGDIPEGYSVSREKKERFSLILESASTNQTSMYLCASSPSATQQETQYFGPGTRLLVL.

The gene calls are TRBV5-4 and TRBJ2-5; 14 bases are shared with TRBD2. The V gene's germline CDR1 is SGHNT and CDR2 YYREEE (reference sequence). V trimming: 4 bases; J trimming: 2 bases; junction bases outside the gene matches: 7. The CDR3 has 17 residues. This chain's CDR3 is CASSGGTSGGPQETQYF. CDR3 sequence (DNA): TGTGCCAGCAGCGGGGGGACTAGCGGGGGCCCTCAAGAGACCCAGTACTTC.

Within the sample, this clonotype is medium-sized. The CDR3 nucleotides are TGCAGTGCGACCCGGGGAGGGCAGATAAGTCAGCCCCAGCATTTT. It encodes CSATRGGQISQPQHF. The rearrangement joins TRBV20-1 to TRBJ1-5; unclear D gene. The CDR3 length is 15 residues. The germline V gene has CDR1 DFQATT and CDR2 SNEGSKA (reference sequence). V shed 6 bases and J shed 6 bases, with 21 bases lying between them.

The chain couples TRBV6-5 to TRBJ1-1, with D tentatively TRBD1 (6 bases). This CDR3 spans 14 amino acids. V was trimmed by 0 bases and J by 3 bases, leaving 8 bases between them. The germline CDR1 and CDR2 sequences are MNHEY and SVGAGI. CDR3 loop: CASSYSPGDTEAFF. The CDR3 DNA follows: TGTGCCAGCAGTTACTCTCCAGGGGACACTGAAGCTTTCTTT.

The chain has TRBV4-1 and TRBJ2-6, with a weak D call TRBD1 (6 bases). The germline V and J ends were trimmed by 0 bases and 4 bases, with 13 bases remaining between them. The CDR3 consists of 17 residues. Germline CDR1 and CDR2: MGHRA and YSYEKL. This CDR3 is CASSQDWARGGANVLTF. The CDR3 nucleotides are TGCGCCAGCAGCCAAGATTGGGCCAGGGGAGGGGCCAACGTCCTGACTTTC.

In DNA form, the CDR3 reads TGCAGCGCTGTTCAGGGCTGGGACACTGAAGCTTTCTTT. Translated, it gives CSAVQGWDTEAFF. This chain uses TRBV20-1 with TRBJ1-1, with TRBD1 as a possible D gene (5 bases). Germline V gene data show CDR1 as DFQATT and CDR2 as SNEGSKA (reference sequence). The CDR3 consists of 13 residues.

The chain combines TRBV30 with TRBJ2-7, with D perhaps matching TRBD1 (6 bases). The CDR3 loop spans 15 amino acids. From germline, CDR1 is GTSNPN and CDR2 SVGIG (reference sequence). The ends were cut back, 4 bases at V and 1 base at J, with 17 bases in the middle. The CDR3 reads CAWTPMTGPSYEQYF. The DNA of the CDR3 is TGTGCCTGGACCCCGATGACAGGACCTTCCTACGAGCAGTACTTC.

J is TRBJ1-1 and V is TRBV4-3; unclear D gene. From germline, CDR1 is LGHNA and CDR2 YSLEER. The germline V and J ends were trimmed by 0 bases and 6 bases, with 14 bases remaining between them. This CDR3 has 15 amino acids. This CDR3 reads CASSQDRGGFAEAFF. CDR3 DNA: TGCGCCAGCAGCCAAGATCGGGGAGGGTTCGCTGAAGCTTTCTTT.